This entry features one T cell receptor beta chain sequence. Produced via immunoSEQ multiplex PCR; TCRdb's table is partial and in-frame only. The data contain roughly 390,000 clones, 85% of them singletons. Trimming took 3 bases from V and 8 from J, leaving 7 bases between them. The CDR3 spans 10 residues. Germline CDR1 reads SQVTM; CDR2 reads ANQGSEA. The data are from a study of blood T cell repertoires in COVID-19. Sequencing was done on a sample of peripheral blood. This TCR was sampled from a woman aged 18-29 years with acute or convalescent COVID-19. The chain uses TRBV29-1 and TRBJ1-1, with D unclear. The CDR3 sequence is CSVDPGEAFF. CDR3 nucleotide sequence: TGCAGCGTTGATCCGGGAGAAGCTTTCTTT.